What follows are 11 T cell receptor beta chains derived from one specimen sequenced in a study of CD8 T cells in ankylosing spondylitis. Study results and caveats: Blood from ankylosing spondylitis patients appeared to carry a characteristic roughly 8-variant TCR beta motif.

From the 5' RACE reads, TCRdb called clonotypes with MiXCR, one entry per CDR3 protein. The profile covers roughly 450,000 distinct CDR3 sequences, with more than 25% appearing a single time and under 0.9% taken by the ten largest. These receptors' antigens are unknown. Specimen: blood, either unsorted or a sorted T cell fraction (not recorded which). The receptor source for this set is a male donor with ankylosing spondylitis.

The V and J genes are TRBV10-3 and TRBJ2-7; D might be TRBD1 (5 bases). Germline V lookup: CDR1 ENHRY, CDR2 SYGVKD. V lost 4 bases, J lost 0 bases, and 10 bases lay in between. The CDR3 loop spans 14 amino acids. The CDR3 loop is CAISGGGSSYEQYF. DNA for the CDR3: TGTGCCATCAGTGGGGGCGGCTCCTCCTACGAGCAGTACTTC.

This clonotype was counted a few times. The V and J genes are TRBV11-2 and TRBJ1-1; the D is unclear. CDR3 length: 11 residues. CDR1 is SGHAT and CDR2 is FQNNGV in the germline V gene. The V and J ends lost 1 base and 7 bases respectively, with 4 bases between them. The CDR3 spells CASSLVFEAFF. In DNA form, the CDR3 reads TGTGCCAGCAGCTTAGTCTTTGAAGCTTTCTTT.

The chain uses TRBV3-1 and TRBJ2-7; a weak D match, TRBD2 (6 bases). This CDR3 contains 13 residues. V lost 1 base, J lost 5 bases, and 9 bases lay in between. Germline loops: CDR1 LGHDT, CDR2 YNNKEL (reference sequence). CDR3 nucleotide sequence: TGTGCCAGCAGCCAAGGACTAGTAGACGAGCAGTACTTC. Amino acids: CASSQGLVDEQYF.

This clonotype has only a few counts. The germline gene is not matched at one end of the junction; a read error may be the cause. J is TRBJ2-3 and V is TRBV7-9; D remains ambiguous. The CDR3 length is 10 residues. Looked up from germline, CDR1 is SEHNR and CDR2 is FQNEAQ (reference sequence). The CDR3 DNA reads TGTGCCAGCAGCATAGATACGCAGTATTTT. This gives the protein CASSIDTQYF.

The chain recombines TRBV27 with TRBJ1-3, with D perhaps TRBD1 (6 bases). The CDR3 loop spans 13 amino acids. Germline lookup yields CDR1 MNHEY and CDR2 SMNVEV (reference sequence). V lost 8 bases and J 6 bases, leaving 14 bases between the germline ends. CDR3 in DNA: TGTGCCAGCGGGGGCAGGGTGGAAAACACCATATATTTT. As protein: CASGGRVENTIYF.

Written as DNA, the CDR3 is TGTGCCAGCAGTTTAGGACCGAGGGGCTACACCTTC. Amino acid sequence: CASSLGPRGYTF. This chain links TRBV12-3 or TRBV12-4 with TRBJ1-2, with D unresolved. The CDR3 is 12 amino acids. V gave up 1 base and J gave up 8 bases, with 8 bases separating them.

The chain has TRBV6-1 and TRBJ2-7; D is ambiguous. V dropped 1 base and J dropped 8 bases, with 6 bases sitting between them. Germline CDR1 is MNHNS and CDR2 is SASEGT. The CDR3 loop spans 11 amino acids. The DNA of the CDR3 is TGTGCCAGCAGTGAAGGTCACCAGCAGTACTTC. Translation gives CASSEGHQQYF.

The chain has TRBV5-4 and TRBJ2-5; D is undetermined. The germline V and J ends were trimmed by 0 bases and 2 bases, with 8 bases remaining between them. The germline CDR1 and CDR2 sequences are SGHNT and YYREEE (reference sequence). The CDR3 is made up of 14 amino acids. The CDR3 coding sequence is TGTGCCAGCAGCTTGGCCCAGGAACAAGAGACCCAGTACTTC. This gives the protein CASSLAQEQETQYF.

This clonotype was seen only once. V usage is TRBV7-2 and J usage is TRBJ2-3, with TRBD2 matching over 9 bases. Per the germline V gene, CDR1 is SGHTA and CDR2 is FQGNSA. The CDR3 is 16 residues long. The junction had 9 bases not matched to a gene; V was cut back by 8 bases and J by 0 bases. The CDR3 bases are TGTGCCAGCGGAAGAGTCCTAGCGGGGAGCACAGATACGCAGTATTTT. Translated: CASGRVLAGSTDTQYF.

The CDR3 DNA is TGTGCCAGCAGCTTAAAGGACAGCCCTTTCTTT. This gives the protein CASSLKDSPFF. This rearrangement joins TRBV7-9 to TRBJ1-1; D is perhaps TRBD1 (6 bases). Deletions cut 2 bases from V and 12 bases from J, with 10 bases between. Germline V gene sequence: CDR1 SEHNR, CDR2 FQNEAQ (reference sequence). The CDR3 loop spans 11 amino acids.

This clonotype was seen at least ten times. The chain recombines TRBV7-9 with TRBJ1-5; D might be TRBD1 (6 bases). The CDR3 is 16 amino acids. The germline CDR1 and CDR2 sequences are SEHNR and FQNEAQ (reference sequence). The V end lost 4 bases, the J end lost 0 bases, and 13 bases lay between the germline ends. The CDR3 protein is CASSSGAGSSNQPQHF. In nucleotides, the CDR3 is TGTGCCAGCAGCTCGGGGGCAGGGTCTAGCAATCAGCCCCAGCATTTT.